This entry lists 14 T cell receptor beta chains sequenced from one sample in a study of blood T cell repertoires in COVID-19 (TCRdb year 2020). The library was produced with the immunoSEQ multiplex PCR assay. In TCRdb, the immuneACCESS table is reduced to in-frame sequences with V and J assigned. These tables do not hold every clone; where another copy was compared, an unresolved V gene accounts for under half, and the others remain unexplained. Recorded for this sample are about 100,000 clones; roughly nine tenths of them occurred a single time. The ten largest clonotypes hold 2.1% of the sample. Sequencing was done on a sample of peripheral blood. These receptors came from a man between 45 and 60 years old with active COVID-19.

V is TRBV7-2 and J is TRBJ2-1, with D tentatively TRBD1 (5 bases). This CDR3 has 16 amino acids. Trimming cost V 1 base and J 4 bases, with 14 bases left between them. Germline V lookup: CDR1 SGHTA, CDR2 FQGNSA. The CDR3 sequence: CASSLDLAGYYNEQFF. The CDR3 DNA sequence: TGTGCCAGCAGCTTAGATCTGGCAGGGTATTACAATGAGCAGTTCTTC.

This clone was observed a handful of times. The chain couples TRBV11-3 to TRBJ2-7; D is unclear. Trimming stripped 0 bases from V and 1 base from J, with 7 bases between. The CDR3 contains 14 residues. Germline V gives CDR1 SGHNT, CDR2 YENEEA. The CDR3 coding sequence is TGTGCCAGCAGCTTAGACTCCGTATCCTACGAGCAGTACGTC. Protein sequence: CASSLDSVSYEQYV.

For the CDR3, the DNA is TGTGCCAGCAGCATAGGACAGGGGATTTCCTATAATTCACCCCTCCACTTT. It translates to CASSIGQGISYNSPLHF. V gene TRBV5-4 combines with J gene TRBJ1-6; 9 nucleotides align to TRBD1. The CDR3 is 17 amino acids. Germline V gives CDR1 SGHNT, CDR2 YYREEE (reference sequence). With 4 bases clipped from V and 1 base from J, the junction kept 6 bases outside the gene matches.

The rearrangement links TRBV10-3 to TRBJ1-1; D may be TRBD1 (5 bases). In germline, CDR1 is ENHRY, CDR2 SYGVKD. Trimming shortened V by 6 bases and J by 4 bases, and 9 bases separated the two germline ends. The CDR3 contains 12 residues. CDR3 sequence: CAISGGSTEAFF. CDR3 bases: TGTGCCATCAGCGGGGGATCCACTGAAGCTTTCTTT.

The gene calls are TRBV6-5 and TRBJ2-1; TRBD2 aligns across 13 bases. With V trimmed by 5 bases and J by 8 bases, 6 bases remained unmatched. CDR3 size: 15 residues. Germline values: CDR1 MNHEY, CDR2 SVGAGI. CDR3 in amino acids: CASSRTSGSRYEQFF. CDR3 DNA sequence: TGTGCCAGCAGTCGGACTAGCGGGAGTCGATATGAGCAGTTCTTC.

The chain links TRBV27 to TRBJ1-1; D is ambiguous. Germline values: CDR1 MNHEY, CDR2 SMNVEV (reference sequence). The CDR3 sequence is 11 residues long. Trimming removed 7 bases at V and 7 bases at J, with 10 bases between. The chain's CDR3 is CASKAGGEAFF. The CDR3 DNA follows: TGTGCCAGCAAAGCGGGAGGTGAAGCTTTCTTT.

The table lists this clone with a few counts. This rearrangement joins TRBV15 to TRBJ2-5, with a weak D call TRBD2 (5 bases). The V end lost 3 bases, the J end lost 3 bases, and 17 bases lay between the germline ends. The CDR3 extends over 16 amino acids. CDR1 is LNHNV and CDR2 is YYDKDF in the germline V gene (reference sequence). The CDR3 here is CATSRTGKSGEETQYF. In nucleotides, the CDR3 is TGTGCCACCAGCAGGACGGGAAAGTCCGGCGAAGAGACCCAGTACTTC.

The chain couples TRBV5-1 to TRBJ2-2; unclear D gene. Germline CDR1 SGHRS, CDR2 YFSETQ. CDR3 length: 14 amino acids. With 1 base removed from V and 1 base from J, the gap between germline ends came to 5 bases. The CDR3 sequence is CASSLFRNTGELFF. In DNA, the CDR3 is TGCGCCAGCAGCTTGTTCAGGAACACCGGGGAGCTGTTTTTT.

This sequence joins TRBV7-9 and TRBJ2-7, with 10 nucleotides matching TRBD2. CDR3 length: 18 amino acids. From germline, CDR1 is SEHNR and CDR2 FQNEAQ (reference sequence). The V gene end was trimmed by 1 base and the J gene end by 0 bases; junction bases not matched to a gene: 9. CDR3 DNA sequence: TGTGCCAGCAGCTTAGATCGGCTAGCGGGAGCAAGCTCCTACGAGCAGTACGTC. Its protein product is CASSLDRLAGASSYEQYV.

J is TRBJ2-5 and V is TRBV6-2 or TRBV6-3, with TRBD2 matching over 10 bases. V was pared by 4 bases and J by 3 bases, with 8 bases of the junction left unmatched. The CDR3 contains 16 residues. Looked up from germline, CDR1 is MNHEY and CDR2 is SVGEGT. DNA for the CDR3: TGTGCCAGCAGTTCCCCGACTAGCGGGCAGAAAGAGACCCAGTACTTC. Translation gives CASSSPTSGQKETQYF.

The rearrangement links TRBV5-1 to TRBJ1-5; 8 bases match TRBD1. CDR1 is SGHRS, CDR2 YFSETQ, per germline. V lost 3 bases to trimming and J lost 0 bases; unmatched junction nucleotides: 2. The CDR3 totals 15 residues. CDR3 amino acids: CASSSGTGSNQPQHF. CDR3 in DNA: TGCGCCAGCAGCTCGGGGACAGGTAGCAATCAGCCCCAGCATTTT.

CDR3 in DNA: TGTGCCAGCAGCCTTGGCTCGGGGGGCACTGAAGCTTTCTTT. As protein: CASSLGSGGTEAFF. This rearrangement joins TRBV3-1 (or the pseudogene TRBV3-2) to TRBJ1-1; tentatively, D is TRBD1 (5 bases). Germline values: CDR1 LGHDT, CDR2 YNNKEL (reference sequence). CDR3 size: 14 residues. V lost 4 bases to trimming and J lost 4 bases, with 13 bases between them.

This clone was seen a few times. V usage is TRBV12-2 and J usage is TRBJ2-7; TRBD1 reflects the table's D call only, with no check against the DNA. TRBV12-2 is tagged as a pseudogene. CDR3 length equals 16 residues. In DNA form, the CDR3 reads TGTGCAAGTCGCTTGCTTTGGACAGGTATCACCTACGAGCAGTACGTC. It encodes CASRLLWTGITYEQYV.

V and J are TRBV6-5 and TRBJ2-3; D is perhaps TRBD1 (5 bases). V dropped 4 bases and J dropped 1 base, with 12 bases sitting between them. The CDR3 runs 15 residues. CDR1 MNHEY and CDR2 SVGAGI come from the germline V gene. This CDR3 reads CASSLDSLGTDTQYF. As DNA, the CDR3 is TGTGCCAGCAGTTTAGACAGTCTTGGCACAGATACGCAGTATTTT.